These 24 T cell receptor beta chains came from one sample sequenced in a study of T-cell reconstitution after alpha-beta-depleted transplantation in children. TCRbeta library preparation incorporated unique molecular identifiers. TCRdb independently ran MiXCR on the PCR reads; one entry per CDR3 protein. The sample consists of 780,000 or so distinct CDR3 sequences, 15% to 20% of them appearing once. The specimen comprised PBMCs, mostly from graft donor cells, sampled 360 days after TCRalphabeta/CD19-depleted stem cell transplant. The source of these receptors is a male patient between 10 and 17 years old who had a stem cell transplant for acute lymphoblastic leukemia, so the T cells may come from the graft donor.

This clonotype was picked up many times. This chain uses TRBV5-1 with TRBJ2-3; D gene uncertain. CDR1 is SGHRS, CDR2 YFSETQ, per germline. The CDR3 extends over 15 amino acids. Trimming pared 1 base from V and 0 bases from J, leaving 9 bases between. CDR3 in DNA: TGCGCCAGCAGCTTGCTCTCCTCTAGCACAGATACGCAGTATTTT. Translated, it gives CASSLLSSSTDTQYF.

The V gene is TRBV29-1, the J gene TRBJ2-7; a weak D match, TRBD1 (7 bases). This CDR3 has 14 amino acids. V was shortened by 5 bases and J by 6 bases, with 20 bases between the two germline ends. Germline values: CDR1 SQVTM, CDR2 ANQGSEA. The DNA of the CDR3 is TGCAGCGTTCGACCAGGGGGGAGAGGTCTCGAGCAGTACTTC. This gives the protein CSVRPGGRGLEQYF.

V usage is TRBV7-9 and J usage is TRBJ2-1; the match to TRBD2 covers 7 bases. The CDR3 contains 14 residues. J gave up 7 bases and V 5 bases, and 8 bases lay outside the gene matches. In germline, CDR1 is SEHNR, CDR2 FQNEAQ (reference sequence). CDR3 amino acids: CASSRGSLGNEQFF. CDR3 coding DNA: TGTGCCAGCAGCCGCGGGAGCCTTGGTAATGAGCAGTTCTTC.

This clonotype has more than one count but fewer than ten. This chain joins TRBV12-3 or TRBV12-4 and TRBJ2-1; TRBD2 matches 14 bases. The CDR3 has 16 residues. The J segment lost 10 bases and the V segment lost 5 bases, leaving 10 bases of the junction unmatched. The CDR3 region is CASSPPGLAGAWEQFF. CDR3 nucleotide sequence: TGTGCCAGCAGTCCTCCGGGACTAGCGGGAGCTTGGGAGCAGTTCTTC.

The chain joins TRBV5-1 to TRBJ2-1; 9 bases map to TRBD2. CDR3 length: 16 residues. V lost 4 bases to trimming and J lost 0 bases; unmatched junction nucleotides: 5. CDR1 SGHRS and CDR2 YFSETQ come from the germline V gene. CDR3 nucleotides: TGCGCCAGCAGCCCACTACTAGCGGGCTCCTACAATGAGCAGTTCTTC. Translated: CASSPLLAGSYNEQFF.

The chain joins TRBV11-1 to TRBJ1-5; 7 bases fit TRBD1. Germline CDR1 and CDR2: SGHAT and FQDESV (reference sequence). Unmatched junction bases numbered 11, after V lost 5 bases and J lost 7 bases. This CDR3 contains 15 residues. Here the CDR3 reads CASSLGTVDGQPQHF. Written as DNA, the CDR3 is TGTGCCAGCAGCCTCGGGACAGTAGATGGACAGCCCCAGCATTTT. Together with reference TRBV11-1 and TRBJ1-5, the CDR3 gives the full variable domain: EAEVAQSPRYKITEKSQAVAFWCDPISGHATLYWYRQILGQGPELLVQFQDESVVDDSQLPKDRFSAERLKGVDSTLKIQPAELGDSAMYLCASSLGTVDGQPQHFGDGTRLSIL.

This chain joins TRBV20-1 and TRBJ2-2, with a possible D match to TRBD1 (5 bases). Germline-derived CDR1 and CDR2 are DFQATT and SNEGSKA (reference sequence). This CDR3 has 14 residues. The CDR3, as DNA: TGCAGCGCTTTTGTAACAGGGAACACCGGGGAGCTGTTTTTT. This translates into CSAFVTGNTGELFF.

This clonotype has just a few counts. The rearrangement uses TRBV27 and TRBJ1-1; D unresolved. Germline loops: CDR1 MNHEY, CDR2 SMNVEV (reference sequence). The CDR3 runs 17 residues. With 2 bases removed from V and 0 bases from J, the gap between germline ends came to 16 bases. Here the CDR3 reads CASSLPFLQHLNTEAFF. In nucleotides, the CDR3 is TGTGCCAGCAGTTTACCCTTTCTACAACACCTGAACACTGAAGCTTTCTTT.

This clonotype was detected a few times. V usage is TRBV5-1 and J usage is TRBJ1-1; tentative D call: TRBD1 (6 bases). Germline CDR1 reads SGHRS; CDR2 reads YFSETQ. This CDR3 region has 15 residues. V lost 6 bases, J lost 1 base, and 16 bases lay in between. The CDR3 is CASTPVRQANTEAFF. The DNA of the CDR3 is TGCGCCAGCACCCCTGTTCGACAGGCGAACACTGAAGCTTTCTTT.

This clonotype has more than one count but fewer than ten. V usage is TRBV6-1 and J usage is TRBJ2-7; TRBD2 might be the D (5 bases). The CDR3 totals 14 residues. Deletions cut 4 bases from V and 0 bases from J, with 10 bases between. From germline, CDR1 is MNHNS and CDR2 SASEGT. The DNA for the CDR3 is TGTGCCAGCAGTGGGGAGCAGTTCTCCTACGAGCAGTACTTC. It yields the protein CASSGEQFSYEQYF.

This clonotype has a handful of counts. CDR3 sequence reads: CASSQGLGVPLFF. The CDR3 bases are TGCGCCAGCAGCCAAGGGCTCGGGGTCCCTCTGTTCTTC. The chain couples TRBV4-1 to TRBJ2-1; maybe TRBD2 (5 bases). V lost 1 base and J 15 bases, leaving 16 bases between the germline ends. Per the germline V gene, CDR1 is MGHRA and CDR2 is YSYEKL. CDR3 length: 13 residues.

The V and J genes are TRBV7-9 and TRBJ2-3; 13 bases are a match to TRBD2. Per the germline V gene, CDR1 is SEHNR and CDR2 is FQNEAQ (reference sequence). This CDR3 is 17 amino acids long. J gave up 4 bases and V 6 bases, and 10 bases lay outside the gene matches. CDR3 protein: CASRYRLAGGEADTQYF. CDR3 bases: TGTGCCAGCAGGTACCGACTAGCGGGAGGAGAAGCAGATACGCAGTATTTT.

The rearrangement links TRBV6-1 to TRBJ2-7; 10 bases are shared with TRBD1. The CDR3 runs to 15 residues. Per the germline V gene, CDR1 is MNHNS and CDR2 is SASEGT. V lost 6 bases to trimming and J lost 6 bases; unmatched junction nucleotides: 11. The CDR3: CASRSPPGQGFEQYF. CDR3 bases: TGTGCCAGCAGGAGCCCACCGGGACAGGGGTTCGAGCAGTACTTC.

The genes are TRBV25-1 and TRBJ2-7; 10 bases align to TRBD1. The germline gives CDR1 MGHDK, CDR2 SYGVNS. The V and J ends lost 3 bases and 4 bases, in that order; junction bases with no gene match: 9. The CDR3 is 16 amino acids. The CDR3 spells CASSEPIGTGVYEQYF. CDR3 sequence (DNA): TGTGCCAGCAGTGAGCCGATAGGGACAGGGGTATACGAGCAGTACTTC.

This clonotype was seen many times. The chain carries TRBV20-1 and TRBJ2-1, with D hard to call. The germline V gene encodes CDR1 DFQATT and CDR2 SNEGSKA (reference sequence). Trimming left V 3 bases short and J 7 bases short, with 10 bases between. This CDR3 is 12 amino acids long. The CDR3 sequence: CSASKEKNEQFF. DNA for the CDR3: TGCAGTGCTAGTAAAGAAAAAAATGAGCAGTTCTTC.

V gene TRBV7-2 combines with J gene TRBJ2-7; TRBD1 agrees at 7 bases. CDR1 and CDR2 (germline): SGHTA, FQGNSA. Germline trimming cut 6 bases from V and 2 bases from J; bases unmatched to any gene: 10. The CDR3 sequence is 15 residues long. DNA of the CDR3: TGTGCCAGCAGGCGAGGGACAGCCAGGACCTACGAGCAGTACTTC. Protein sequence: CASRRGTARTYEQYF.

This sequence joins TRBV2 and TRBJ2-2; D is unresolved. V was clipped by 4 bases and J by 3 bases, with 9 bases between them. Germline V gives CDR1 SNHLY, CDR2 FYNNEI. This CDR3 contains 14 residues. The CDR3 nucleotides are TGTGCCAGCAGTGTGGCCCCCTACACCGGGGAGCTGTTTTTT. It translates to CASSVAPYTGELFF.

This clonotype was seen at least ten times. This chain uses TRBV29-1 with TRBJ1-2, with 7 bases fitting TRBD1. Germline assignment: CDR1 SQVTM and CDR2 ANQGSEA. The CDR3 loop spans 10 amino acids. Trimming removed 6 bases from V and 7 bases from J; junction bases left unmatched: 2. CDR3 in amino acids: CSVTGFGYTF. CDR3 nucleotides: TGCAGCGTGACAGGGTTTGGCTACACCTTC.

This clonotype has more than one count but fewer than ten. The V call is TRBV4-1, the J call TRBJ2-7; D gene ambiguous. V lost 1 base to trimming and J lost 0 bases, with 13 bases between them. Germline-derived CDR1 and CDR2 are MGHRA and YSYEKL. The CDR3 is made up of 16 amino acids. DNA of the CDR3: TGCGCCAGCAGCCAAGGCCCGGGTGCCAGCTCCTACGAGCAGTACTTC. As protein: CASSQGPGASSYEQYF.

This clonotype was seen a handful of times. J is TRBJ2-3 and V is TRBV7-3; D unresolved. CDR3 length: 14 residues. The V and J ends lost 5 bases and 3 bases respectively, with 12 bases between them. Germline loops: CDR1 SGHTA, CDR2 FQGTGA. CDR3 DNA sequence: TGTGCCAGCAGCCCCGATCGAAGGACAGATACGCAGTATTTT. Its protein is CASSPDRRTDTQYF.

This clonotype was counted a few times. CDR3 bases: TGCGCCAGCAGCCACTTCCTTCGTTGTTGGCCCCAGCATTTT. This gives the protein CASSHFLRCWPQHF. V and J are TRBV5-1 and TRBJ1-5; D unclear. CDR1 and CDR2 (germline): SGHRS, YFSETQ. The length of the CDR3 is 14 residues. V was cut by 4 bases and J by 9 bases, with 17 bases left in between.

The gene calls are TRBV6-5 and TRBJ2-7; 13 positions match TRBD2. CDR3 size: 16 residues. The germline V gene encodes CDR1 MNHEY and CDR2 SVGAGI. J lost 7 bases, V lost 4 bases, and 10 bases had no gene match. The DNA of the CDR3 is TGTGCCAGCAGTTGGGGGACTAGCGGGACCCGAGGGGAGCAGTACTTC. It specifies CASSWGTSGTRGEQYF.

This chain uses TRBV4-2 with TRBJ2-5; possible D gene TRBD1, 6 bases. The CDR3 is made up of 17 amino acids. Trimming removed 1 base from V and 5 bases from J, with 20 bases in between. Germline-derived CDR1 and CDR2 are LGHNA and YNFKEQ. CDR3 sequence: CASSQVRQGIGGETQYF. CDR3 DNA: TGTGCCAGCAGCCAAGTCCGGCAGGGGATTGGCGGGGAGACCCAGTACTTC.

There are a few counts of this clonotype. The chain uses TRBV18 and TRBJ1-2, with D unclear. Germline values: CDR1 KGHSH, CDR2 LQKENI. The length of the CDR3 is 10 residues. The germline V and J ends were trimmed by 8 bases and 1 base, with 2 bases remaining between them. CDR3 in DNA: TGTGCCAGCAGTAACTATGGCTACACCTTC. It yields the protein CASSNYGYTF.